Below are 15 T cell receptor beta chains sequenced from a single sample in a study of T cells in localized non-small cell lung cancer. Method: immunoSEQ multiplex PCR; TCRdb's copy keeps in-frame clones and lacks some. The sample contains 25,000 to 30,000 clones, 75% to 95% of which appear only once. The sequencing here drew on peripheral blood, taken before any cancer treatment. Source of these receptors: a female donor at least 60 years old with stage I lung adenocarcinoma.

This sequence joins TRBV11-3 and TRBJ2-2; 7 bases fit TRBD2. V shed 1 base, J shed 1 base, and the junction held 6 bases outside the gene matches. Germline loops: CDR1 SGHNT, CDR2 YENEEA. This CDR3 has 17 residues. CDR3 in DNA: TGTGCCAGCAGCTTAGCTAAGGCTAGCGGGAACACCGGGGAGCTGTTTTTT. Translated, it gives CASSLAKASGNTGELFF.

The chain couples TRBV19 to TRBJ2-1, with D unclear. V was trimmed by 8 bases and J by 4 bases, leaving 9 bases between them. Germline CDR1 is LNHDA and CDR2 is SQIVND (reference sequence). The CDR3 consists of 12 residues. CDR3 loop: CASCSWYNEQFF. The CDR3 nucleotides read TGTGCCAGTTGCTCCTGGTACAATGAGCAGTTCTTC.

The chain couples TRBV19 to TRBJ2-1; D gene ambiguous. Deletions cut 3 bases from V and 4 bases from J, with 13 bases between. CDR1 and CDR2 from the germline V gene are LNHDA and SQIVND (reference sequence). The CDR3 covers 15 residues. CDR3 amino acids: CASSIGASGYNEQFF. The CDR3 DNA follows: TGTGCCAGTAGTATTGGAGCAAGTGGGTACAATGAGCAGTTCTTC.

The chain joins TRBV2 to TRBJ1-4; possibly TRBD1 for D (5 bases). This CDR3 region has 14 residues. Trimming pared 4 bases from V and 4 bases from J, leaving 10 bases between. Germline V gene lookup returns CDR1 SNHLY and CDR2 FYNNEI. CDR3 sequence (DNA): TGTGCCAGCAGTGGGGGACTTATTAATGAAAAACTGTTTTTT. Encoded protein: CASSGGLINEKLFF.

This clone was found a few times. The J gene is TRBJ2-7, the V gene TRBV4-2, with 10 bases that match TRBD1. V lost 4 bases to trimming and J lost 6 bases; unmatched junction nucleotides: 3. CDR1 and CDR2 (germline): LGHNA, YNFKEQ. The CDR3 runs to 13 residues. The CDR3 spells CASSRGQGGEQYF. DNA for the CDR3: TGTGCCAGCAGCCGCGGACAGGGGGGCGAGCAGTACTTC.

The chain combines TRBV5-1 with TRBJ2-7; D tentatively fits TRBD1 or TRBD2 (6 bases each). The CDR3 is 14 residues long. Germline values: CDR1 SGHRS, CDR2 YFSETQ. Trimming left V 4 bases short and J 0 bases short, with 11 bases between. This CDR3 reads CASSRGGGSYEQYF. DNA for the CDR3: TGCGCCAGCAGCCGTGGAGGGGGCTCCTACGAGCAGTACTTC.

The chain couples TRBV20-1 to TRBJ1-1; no firm D call. The germline gives CDR1 DFQATT, CDR2 SNEGSKA (reference sequence). CDR3 length equals 10 residues. V was cut by 2 bases and J by 8 bases, with 6 bases left in between. For the CDR3, the DNA is TGCAGTGCTAGATACAGAGAAGCTTTCTTT. Protein product: CSARYREAFF.

This chain links TRBV5-4 with TRBJ1-1, with TRBD1 matching 7 bases. The germline gives CDR1 SGHNT, CDR2 YYREEE (reference sequence). Trimming took 5 bases from V and 4 from J; bases not matched to a gene: 8. CDR3 size: 14 residues. CDR3 amino acids: CASSPTGVPTEAFF. CDR3 coding DNA: TGTGCCAGCAGTCCAACAGGGGTTCCCACTGAAGCTTTCTTT.

This clone has just a few counts. V and J are TRBV7-3 and TRBJ2-6; 7 positions match TRBD1. CDR1 is SGHTA, CDR2 FQGTGA, per germline. Germline trimming cut 5 bases from V and 2 bases from J; bases unmatched to any gene: 6. The CDR3 is 16 residues long. CDR3 loop: CASSSRQGAGANVLTF. The DNA of the CDR3 is TGTGCCAGCAGCAGTCGACAGGGCGCTGGGGCCAACGTCCTGACTTTC.

On this clone: One end of the junction fails to match germline, which may point to a read error. This chain uses TRBV5-1 with TRBJ2-6; no reliable D call. This CDR3 is built from 16 residues. From germline, CDR1 is SGHRS and CDR2 YFSETQ. The CDR3 spells CASSLANVVGDNVLTF. CDR3 nucleotide sequence: TGCGCCAGCAGCTTGGCGAACGTGGTTGGGGACAACGTCCTGACTTTC.

The V call is TRBV5-5, the J call TRBJ2-4; D not certain. The CDR3 runs to 15 residues. Germline-derived CDR1 and CDR2 are SGHKS and YYEKEE (reference sequence). V was clipped by 3 bases and J by 5 bases, with 15 bases between them. The CDR3: CASSYGRARENIQYF. The CDR3 DNA follows: TGTGCCAGCAGCTACGGACGGGCTAGGGAAAACATTCAGTACTTC.

V and J are TRBV7-9 and TRBJ2-1; D unclear. The CDR3 has 15 amino acids. Trimming stripped 1 base from V and 0 bases from J, with 7 bases between. Per the germline V gene, CDR1 is SEHNR and CDR2 is FQNEAQ (reference sequence). CDR3 amino acids: CASSLGGNSYNEQFF. The CDR3, as DNA: TGTGCCAGCAGCTTAGGTGGGAACTCCTACAATGAGCAGTTCTTC.

In this sample, this clone turned up a few times. The genes are TRBV7-9 and TRBJ1-2; TRBD1 matches at 7 bases. The ends lost 6 bases at V and 4 bases at J; junction bases unmatched: 14. The CDR3 has 16 residues. CDR1 and CDR2 (germline): SEHNR, FQNEAQ (reference sequence). The CDR3 here is CASSWDSPQLGYGYTF. As DNA, the CDR3 is TGTGCCAGCAGTTGGGACAGTCCCCAATTGGGCTATGGCTACACCTTC.

The V and J genes are TRBV15 and TRBJ2-3; 10 bases are shared with TRBD2. CDR1 LNHNV and CDR2 YYDKDF come from the germline V gene (reference sequence). This CDR3 contains 14 residues. V gave up 8 bases and J gave up 6 bases; unmatched junction bases: 8. Here the CDR3 reads CATQGAGGPDTQYF. The CDR3 DNA follows: TGTGCCACCCAAGGAGCGGGAGGGCCGGATACGCAGTATTTT.

The V and J genes are TRBV9 and TRBJ2-6, with TRBD1 matching 8 bases. The junction had 19 bases not matched to a gene; V was cut back by 1 base and J by 1 base. Germline CDR1 is SGDLS and CDR2 is YYNGEE. The CDR3 extends over 22 amino acids. This CDR3 reads CASSVWSVGTGLISSGANVLTF. The CDR3 DNA reads as TGTGCCAGCAGCGTATGGAGTGTTGGGACAGGCCTAATCTCTTCTGGGGCCAACGTCCTGACTTTC.